What follows describes a single T cell receptor (beta chain). Antigen specificity is unknown. Between the trimmed V and J ends, which lost 3 bases and 9 bases, there was a span of 15 bases. The CDR3 runs to 13 residues. Germline CDR1 is WSHSY and CDR2 is SAAADI. The sample comes from a study of cytomegalovirus exposure and HLA in healthy donors. Notes on the study in general: Accurate prediction of HLA-A and HLA-B alleles (for most subjects) was reportedly achieved from TCR beta sequences. In all likelihood, a cluster of highly shared sequence variants was a sequencing artifact. For most TCR beta V segments, an earlier analysis put the productive rate at about 90% or about 30% of the time.

PCR was performed using 60 Vbeta and 13 Jbeta primers. Assay: immunoSEQ multiplex PCR; the TCRdb copy retains only in-frame clones and omits some. The specimen's table records fewer than 100,000 clones. The clonotype was recovered from a man aged 18 to 29 in good health and CMV-seropositive. This chain uses TRBV10-2 with TRBJ2-7; D may be TRBD2 (5 bases). Sequenced sample: PBMCs. CDR3 in DNA: TGCGCCAGCAGTGACGCAGCCTACGAGGGGCAGTACTTC. Translating gives CASSDAAYEGQYF.